The 23 T cell receptor beta chains listed next were all sequenced from one sample in a study of a mutant IDH1 vaccine in newly diagnosed glioma. The protocol was immunoSEQ multiplex PCR, while the TCRdb copy is restricted to in-frame clones and leaves out a portion. The sample shows around 94,000 clones, 89% of them seen only once. These receptors lack a known antigen. The time point is: week 47, end of study. Vaccination used 300 ug of mutant IDH1 20-mer peptide per dose, with topical imiquimod. The material sequenced was PBMCs, taken from a glioma patient whose treatment included an IDH1 peptide vaccine. These receptors came from a woman between 45 and 60 years old with glioma.

V gene TRBV7-9 combines with J gene TRBJ1-1; weak D call: TRBD1 (6 bases). CDR1 and CDR2 (germline): SEHNR, FQNEAQ (reference sequence). The CDR3 covers 16 residues. Trimming took off 5 bases at V and 1 base at J, with 17 bases between the two ends. This CDR3 reads CASSDNRRGKNTEAFF. CDR3 sequence (DNA): TGTGCCAGCAGCGACAACCGTAGGGGGAAGAACACTGAAGCTTTCTTT.

This chain links TRBV27 with TRBJ1-2; maybe TRBD1 (5 bases). CDR1 and CDR2 from the germline V gene are MNHEY and SMNVEV (reference sequence). The germline V and J ends were trimmed by 5 bases and 3 bases, with 19 bases remaining between them. The length of the CDR3 is 16 residues. The chain's CDR3 is CASSPMGGLGDYGYTF. As DNA, the CDR3 is TGTGCCAGCAGTCCTATGGGCGGTCTGGGGGACTATGGCTACACCTTC.

V gene TRBV5-1 combines with J gene TRBJ2-2; TRBD1 matches 7 bases. CDR1 is SGHRS and CDR2 is YFSETQ in the germline V gene. The CDR3 has 16 residues. The V and J ends lost 4 bases and 3 bases, in that order; junction bases with no gene match: 9. DNA for the CDR3: TGCGCCAGCAGCAACAAGACAGGGTGGGACACCGGGGAGCTGTTTTTT. As protein: CASSNKTGWDTGELFF.

This chain joins TRBV11-1 and TRBJ2-5; D unresolved. This CDR3 is 12 amino acids long. Germline CDR1 reads SGHAT; CDR2 reads FQDESV (reference sequence). V lost 0 bases and J lost 5, with 4 bases in between. The CDR3 is CASSLARETQYF. Here the CDR3 DNA reads TGTGCCAGCAGCTTAGCGCGGGAGACCCAGTACTTC.

This clone was recorded once. The chain has TRBV18 and TRBJ2-1; D is unresolved. CDR3 length: 15 residues. With 2 bases removed from V and 0 bases from J, the gap between germline ends came to 8 bases. CDR1 is KGHSH, CDR2 LQKENI, per germline. The CDR3 DNA follows: TGTGCCAGCTCACCAAACATTTTCTCCTACAATGAGCAGTTCTTC. Encoded protein: CASSPNIFSYNEQFF.

The J gene is TRBJ1-2, the V gene TRBV18, with D maybe TRBD1 (5 bases). Germline CDR1 reads KGHSH; CDR2 reads LQKENI. This CDR3 is 16 amino acids long. V was pared by 2 bases and J by 4 bases, with 17 bases between. CDR3 DNA: TGTGCCAGCTCACCATCGGGGGGGGTGTTAACCTATGGCTACACCTTC. This translates into CASSPSGGVLTYGYTF.

The chain joins TRBV5-8 to TRBJ2-1; 10 positions agree with TRBD2. The CDR3 runs 17 residues. After removal of 4 bases from V and 5 bases from J, the junction contained 12 bases not matched to a gene. The V gene's germline CDR1 is SGHTS and CDR2 YDEGEE. The CDR3 DNA is TGTGCCAGCAGCCCTAACATAGCGGGAGGCCTTGACAATGAGCAGTTCTTC. Amino acids: CASSPNIAGGLDNEQFF.

The chain uses TRBV7-8 and TRBJ2-1; D could derive from TRBD1 or TRBD2 (5 bases each). The V and J ends lost 1 base and 4 bases respectively, with 8 bases between them. Germline values: CDR1 SGHVS, CDR2 FQNEAQ. The CDR3 is 14 amino acids. The CDR3 loop reads CASSLGDRYNEQFF. CDR3 DNA sequence: TGTGCCAGCAGCTTAGGGGACCGTTACAATGAGCAGTTCTTC.

The chain carries TRBV2 and TRBJ2-7; no reliable D call. Between the trimmed V and J ends, which lost 5 bases and 3 bases, there was a span of 11 bases. CDR1 is SNHLY, CDR2 FYNNEI, per germline. The CDR3 covers 13 residues. The chain's CDR3 is CASSFAWDYEQYF. The CDR3 DNA sequence: TGTGCCAGCAGTTTTGCTTGGGACTACGAGCAGTACTTC.

V and J are TRBV5-1 and TRBJ2-7; 14 bases fit TRBD2. Germline V CDR1 and CDR2: SGHRS, YFSETQ. V shed 5 bases and J 3 bases; nucleotides not matched to a gene: 4. The CDR3 covers 15 residues. The CDR3 sequence: CASRWTSGRIYEQYF. The CDR3 DNA reads TGCGCCAGCAGGTGGACTAGCGGGAGGATCTACGAGCAGTACTTC.

This clone was recorded only once. CDR3 sequence: CASSLAGVAYNEQFF. The CDR3 DNA sequence: TGTGCCAGCAGTCTAGCGGGAGTGGCCTACAATGAGCAGTTCTTC. This sequence joins TRBV7-3 and TRBJ2-1, with 10 bases lining up with TRBD2. CDR1 is SGHTA, CDR2 FQGTGA, per germline. CDR3 length: 15 amino acids. V was pared by 6 bases and J by 2 bases, with 4 bases of the junction left unmatched.

V is TRBV9 and J is TRBJ1-2; 9 bases line up with TRBD1. With 0 bases clipped from V and 6 bases from J, the junction kept 3 bases outside the gene matches. Germline V gene lookup returns CDR1 SGDLS and CDR2 YYNGEE. The CDR3 has 14 residues. The CDR3 region has the DNA TGTGCCAGCAGCGTAGGGACAGGGGAGGATGGCTACACCTTC. This gives the protein CASSVGTGEDGYTF.

This chain links TRBV2 with TRBJ1-2; D might be TRBD1 (6 bases). CDR3 length: 13 amino acids. In germline, CDR1 is SNHLY, CDR2 FYNNEI. Trimming cost V 3 bases and J 8 bases, with 13 bases left between them. CDR3 DNA: TGTGCCAGCAGTGAGCGGACAGTGCGGGGCTACACCTTC. This sequence encodes CASSERTVRGYTF.

This clone occurred once. The V and J genes are TRBV9 and TRBJ2-5; 9 bases are a match to TRBD1. The germline gives CDR1 SGDLS, CDR2 YYNGEE. The V and J ends lost 2 bases and 5 bases, in that order; junction bases with no gene match: 1. The CDR3 is made up of 13 amino acids. The CDR3 here is CASSVGTGETQYF. The DNA of the CDR3 is TGTGCCAGCAGCGTGGGGACAGGGGAGACCCAGTACTTC.

The rearrangement uses TRBV18 and TRBJ1-5; no clear D gene. Trimming took off 3 bases at V and 4 bases at J, with 10 bases between the two ends. The CDR3 length is 14 residues. CDR1 and CDR2 (germline): KGHSH, LQKENI. CDR3 coding DNA: TGTGCCAGCTCACCCCAGGAACGGAATCAGCCCCAGCATTTT. It is translated as CASSPQERNQPQHF.

V and J are TRBV13 and TRBJ1-1; D possibly corresponds to TRBD1 (5 bases). Deletions cut 3 bases from V and 4 bases from J, with 12 bases between. The CDR3 contains 14 residues. Germline CDR1 PRHDT, CDR2 FYEKMQ (reference sequence). This chain's CDR3 is CASSFTGTGTEAFF. CDR3 bases: TGTGCCAGCAGCTTCACCGGGACCGGCACTGAAGCTTTCTTT.

The rearrangement uses TRBV9 and TRBJ2-5; weak D call: TRBD1 (6 bases). This CDR3 is built from 15 residues. The ends were cut back, 1 base at V and 1 base at J, with 11 bases in the middle. Germline V gives CDR1 SGDLS, CDR2 YYNGEE. The CDR3 region has the DNA TGTGCCAGCAGCGTATACGGGACACGCCAAGAGACCCAGTACTTC. Its translation is CASSVYGTRQETQYF.

The chain recombines TRBV7-2 with TRBJ2-5; D is possibly TRBD1 (6 bases). From germline, CDR1 is SGHTA and CDR2 FQGNSA. The CDR3 length is 14 residues. V lost 5 bases and J 3 bases, leaving 13 bases between the germline ends. The chain's CDR3 is CASSVNRVKETQYF. In DNA form, the CDR3 reads TGTGCCAGCAGCGTAAACAGGGTAAAAGAGACCCAGTACTTC.

This clone was observed a few times. V usage is TRBV10-1 and J usage is TRBJ2-2; D is perhaps TRBD1 (6 bases). The CDR3 is 13 residues long. Germline CDR1 is WNHNN and CDR2 is SYGVQD (reference sequence). Trimming shortened V by 6 bases and J by 5 bases, and 10 bases separated the two germline ends. CDR3: CASRPQGTGELFF. In DNA form, the CDR3 reads TGCGCCAGCAGACCACAGGGAACCGGGGAGCTGTTTTTT.

The chain carries TRBV10-3 and TRBJ2-7; maybe TRBD1 (6 bases). The CDR3 is made up of 13 amino acids. The germline V gene encodes CDR1 ENHRY and CDR2 SYGVKD. V was cut by 3 bases and J by 2 bases, with 8 bases left in between. The CDR3 sequence: CAISEGQPYEQYF. In DNA form, the CDR3 reads TGTGCCATCAGTGAAGGACAGCCCTACGAGCAGTACTTC.

The rearrangement uses TRBV2 and TRBJ2-2, with D perhaps TRBD1 (6 bases). Germline CDR1 and CDR2: SNHLY and FYNNEI. This CDR3 region has 12 residues. Trimming left V 6 bases short and J 8 bases short, with 10 bases between. CDR3 protein: CASRTTGGELFF. CDR3 nucleotides: TGTGCCAGCAGGACTACAGGGGGGGAGCTGTTTTTT.

The gene calls are TRBV4-2 and TRBJ1-3; D might be TRBD1 (6 bases). Germline lookup yields CDR1 LGHNA and CDR2 YNFKEQ. This CDR3 is 14 amino acids long. The V end was cut by 7 bases, the J end by 3 bases, with 13 bases between. This CDR3 is CASTPRGFGNTIYF. The CDR3 nucleotides are TGTGCCAGCACCCCTAGGGGGTTTGGAAACACCATATATTTT.

The chain carries TRBV9 and TRBJ2-3, with TRBD1 matching over 9 bases. CDR3 length: 16 residues. The germline gives CDR1 SGDLS, CDR2 YYNGEE. Unmatched junction bases numbered 10, after V lost 4 bases and J lost 4 bases. This CDR3 is CASSPRDRVFSDTQYF. For the CDR3, the DNA is TGTGCCAGCAGCCCTAGGGACAGGGTGTTTTCAGATACGCAGTATTTT.